Each of the 21 T cell receptor beta chains below was sequenced from the same sample in a study of blood T cell repertoires in COVID-19. Data came from immunoSEQ multiplex PCR; TCRdb stores just in-frame clones and leaves some out. The repertoire holds around 200,000 clones, with 70% to 90% as singletons. The sample was peripheral blood. All receptors come from a woman of 80 years or more with acute or convalescent COVID-19.

This sequence joins TRBV9 and TRBJ2-2; 9 positions agree with TRBD1. The CDR3 spans 19 residues. Germline loops: CDR1 SGDLS, CDR2 YYNGEE. V was clipped by 2 bases and J by 0 bases; unmatched bases: 11. The DNA for the CDR3 is TGTGCCAGCAGCGTCTCGAGGACAGGGGATCCCGCGAACACCGGGGAGCTGTTTTTT. Its translation: CASSVSRTGDPANTGELFF.

CDR3 in DNA: TGTGCCAGCAGTGCACCGGGACTAGCGGGGAATACGCAGTATTTT. This encodes CASSAPGLAGNTQYF. The rearrangement links TRBV25-1 to TRBJ2-3; 13 bases match TRBD2. Germline V gene sequence: CDR1 MGHDK, CDR2 SYGVNS. The length of the CDR3 is 15 residues. V shed 4 bases, J shed 7 bases, and the junction held 5 bases outside the gene matches. Using reference TRBV25-1 and TRBJ2-3 for the parts outside the CDR3, the full variable domain is EADIYQTPRYLVIGTGKKITLECSQTMGHDKMYWYQQDPGMELHLIHYSYGVNSTEKGDLSSESTVSRIRTEHFPLTLESARPSHTSQYLCASSAPGLAGNTQYFGPGTRLTVL.

The rearrangement joins TRBV6-5 to TRBJ2-3, with 9 positions matching TRBD1. The CDR3 is 15 residues long. Per germline, CDR1 MNHEY and CDR2 SVGAGI. Germline trimming cut 4 bases from V and 4 bases from J; bases unmatched to any gene: 6. The CDR3: CASSSTGGSADTQYF. CDR3 nucleotides: TGTGCCAGCAGTTCGACAGGGGGTAGCGCAGATACGCAGTATTTT.

This clone appeared a single time. This chain uses TRBV30 with TRBJ1-5; D uncertain. The CDR3 contains 15 residues. Deletions cut 2 bases from V and 4 bases from J, with 15 bases between. Germline loops: CDR1 GTSNPN, CDR2 SVGIG (reference sequence). This chain's CDR3 is CAWSTVESGNQPQHF. Here the CDR3 DNA reads TGTGCCTGGAGTACCGTGGAGAGTGGGAATCAGCCCCAGCATTTT.

This clone was seen just once. The J gene is TRBJ1-2, the V gene TRBV6-5; maybe TRBD1 (6 bases). The germline V gene has CDR1 MNHEY and CDR2 SVGAGI. There are 14 residues in the CDR3. Trimming took 6 bases from V and 4 from J, leaving 15 bases between them. The CDR3 nucleotides read TGTGCCAGCAGCCGGACAGACTTTATCTATGGCTACACCTTC. Amino acid sequence: CASSRTDFIYGYTF.

This clone has only a few counts. V usage is TRBV18 and J usage is TRBJ1-1; D is uncertain. Germline loops: CDR1 KGHSH, CDR2 LQKENI. Trimming stripped 1 base from V and 7 bases from J, with 7 bases between. CDR3 size: 12 residues. The CDR3 spells CASSPLELEAFF. CDR3 in DNA: TGTGCCAGCTCACCACTAGAACTTGAAGCTTTCTTT.

The rearrangement joins TRBV25-1 to TRBJ1-2, with a possible D match to TRBD1 (5 bases). Germline CDR1 reads MGHDK; CDR2 reads SYGVNS. The germline V and J ends were trimmed by 3 bases and 5 bases, with 10 bases remaining between them. The CDR3 is 13 amino acids. CDR3 sequence reads: CASSDRVHYGYTF. DNA for the CDR3: TGTGCCAGCAGTGACAGGGTCCATTATGGCTACACCTTC.

There are many counts of this clone. The same CDR3 also results from other DNA sequences found in this sample. V and J are TRBV6-5 and TRBJ1-5; 8 bases align to TRBD1. The junction had 5 bases not matched to a gene; V was cut back by 4 bases and J by 3 bases. The CDR3 covers 15 residues. The germline gives CDR1 MNHEY, CDR2 SVGAGI. CDR3 in amino acids: CASSSRQGSNQPQHF. CDR3 coding DNA: TGTGCCAGCAGTTCGAGACAGGGGTCCAATCAGCCCCAGCATTTT.

This chain joins TRBV18 and TRBJ2-2; 9 bases are a match to TRBD2. Germline trimming cut 0 bases from V and 6 bases from J; bases unmatched to any gene: 2. Per the germline V gene, CDR1 is KGHSH and CDR2 is LQKENI. This CDR3 comprises 15 residues. CDR3 coding DNA: TGTGCCAGCTCACCACCTAGCGGGAGATCCGGGGAGCTGTTTTTT. This encodes CASSPPSGRSGELFF.

V is TRBV5-5 and J is TRBJ2-3; tentative D call: TRBD1 (6 bases). Germline CDR1 SGHKS, CDR2 YYEKEE (reference sequence). CDR3 length: 15 amino acids. The ends were cut back, 4 bases at V and 5 bases at J, with 17 bases in the middle. The CDR3 loop reads CASSPGAGVGDTQYF. CDR3 coding DNA: TGTGCCAGCAGCCCTGGGGCAGGGGTGGGAGATACGCAGTATTTT.

The gene calls are TRBV15 and TRBJ2-3, with a tentative D call TRBD2 (5 bases). The CDR3 covers 17 residues. Germline lookup yields CDR1 LNHNV and CDR2 YYDKDF (reference sequence). Trimming left V 0 bases short and J 2 bases short, with 15 bases between. The CDR3 sequence: CATSRDSRAESTDTQYF. The CDR3 DNA is TGTGCCACCAGCAGAGATTCCCGAGCGGAATCCACAGATACGCAGTATTTT.

This rearrangement joins TRBV6-5 to TRBJ1-6; TRBD1 might be the D (6 bases). In germline, CDR1 is MNHEY, CDR2 SVGAGI. CDR3 size: 15 residues. The ends were cut back, 6 bases at V and 10 bases at J, with 19 bases in the middle. The CDR3 region has the DNA TGTGCCAGCAGGAGCCTCACAGGGAGCCCCTCACCCCTCCACTTT. It specifies CASRSLTGSPSPLHF.

The chain links TRBV7-8 to TRBJ2-7; maybe TRBD1 (6 bases). Per the germline V gene, CDR1 is SGHVS and CDR2 is FQNEAQ. The V end lost 3 bases, the J end lost 5 bases, and 14 bases lay between the germline ends. The CDR3 spans 14 residues. The CDR3 DNA sequence: TGTGCCAGCAGCTTTGGAGCAGGGGCCCACGAGCAGTACTTC. Its protein is CASSFGAGAHEQYF.

This chain connects TRBV2 to TRBJ1-4; TRBD1 is a possible D gene (5 bases). The ends were cut back, 6 bases at V and 10 bases at J, with 18 bases in the middle. The CDR3 loop spans 14 amino acids. The germline CDR1 and CDR2 sequences are SNHLY and FYNNEI. In DNA, the CDR3 is TGTGCCAGCAGCCAGGGCCTGGGGGGGGTAAAACTGTTTTTT. It yields the protein CASSQGLGGVKLFF. Filled out from reference TRBV2 and TRBJ1-4, the complete variable domain reads EPEVTQTPSHQVTQMGQEVILRCVPISNHLYFYWYRQILGQKVEFLVSFYNNEISEKSEIFDDQFSVERPDGSNFTLKIRSTKLEDSAMYFCASSQGLGGVKLFFGSGTQLSVL.

This clone was counted between two and nine times. The chain links TRBV30 to TRBJ2-4, with 8 positions matching TRBD1. In germline, CDR1 is GTSNPN, CDR2 SVGIG (reference sequence). Germline trimming cut 1 base from V and 1 base from J; bases unmatched to any gene: 0. This CDR3 region has 14 residues. As DNA, the CDR3 is TGTGCCTGGAGTGACAGGGGGGCCAAAAACATTCAGTACTTC. Protein: CAWSDRGAKNIQYF. Complete variable domain (other parts from reference TRBV30 and TRBJ2-4): SQTIHQWPATLVQPVGSPLSLECTVEGTSNPNLYWYRQAAGRGLQLLFYSVGIGQISSEVPQNLSASRPQDRQFILSSKKLLLSDSGFYLCAWSDRGAKNIQYFGAGTRLSVL.

This chain connects TRBV12-3 or TRBV12-4 to TRBJ1-1, with TRBD1 identical over 8 bases. The V segment lost 3 bases and the J segment 10 bases; nucleotides outside the gene matches: 7. This CDR3 region has 13 residues. This chain's CDR3 is CASSLQGARRAFF. The CDR3 nucleotides are TGTGCCAGCAGTTTGCAGGGGGCGCGAAGAGCTTTCTTT.

This clone is a singleton in its sample. One end of the junction is discordant with germline, which a read error may explain. The chain carries TRBV3-1 (or the pseudogene TRBV3-2) and TRBJ2-3; weak D call: TRBD1 (5 bases). CDR3 length equals 15 residues. Looked up from germline, CDR1 is LGHDT and CDR2 is YNNKEL (reference sequence). The CDR3 sequence: CASSQDVTGTDTQYF. The CDR3 DNA sequence: TGTGCCAGCAGCCAAGATGTTACAGGCACGGATACGCAGTATTTT.

This chain joins TRBV2 and TRBJ2-1; 11 bases are a match to TRBD2. This CDR3 contains 15 residues. Germline V gene data show CDR1 as SNHLY and CDR2 as FYNNEI. Losses at the gene ends were 6 bases for V and 9 bases for J; bases not matched to a gene: 10. CDR3 region: CASSPTSGRGGEQFF. DNA of the CDR3: TGTGCCAGCAGCCCTACTAGCGGGAGAGGAGGTGAGCAGTTCTTC.

CDR3 residues: CASSGLNTEAFF. In DNA form, the CDR3 reads TGTGCCAGCTCAGGGTTGAACACTGAAGCTTTCTTT. J is TRBJ1-1 and V is TRBV10-3; tentative D call: TRBD1 (5 bases). The CDR3 runs 12 residues. The germline V gene encodes CDR1 ENHRY and CDR2 SYGVKD. Between the trimmed V and J ends, which lost 10 bases and 0 bases, there was a span of 9 bases.

The chain uses TRBV18 and TRBJ2-3, with a tentative D call TRBD1 (6 bases). The CDR3 runs 16 residues. Germline CDR1 is KGHSH and CDR2 is LQKENI. V was shortened by 1 base and J by 2 bases, with 13 bases between the two germline ends. The DNA for the CDR3 is TGTGCCAGCTCACCACGCGTGTCAGGGGCCACAGATACGCAGTATTTT. Its protein is CASSPRVSGATDTQYF.

The chain recombines TRBV18 with TRBJ1-6; 9 bases map to TRBD1. Germline CDR1 and CDR2: KGHSH and LQKENI. CDR3 size: 14 residues. V shed 4 bases and J 8 bases; nucleotides not matched to a gene: 3. Here the CDR3 DNA reads TGTGCCAGCTCACGGGACAGGGAACATTCACCCCTCCACTTT. It translates to CASSRDREHSPLHF.